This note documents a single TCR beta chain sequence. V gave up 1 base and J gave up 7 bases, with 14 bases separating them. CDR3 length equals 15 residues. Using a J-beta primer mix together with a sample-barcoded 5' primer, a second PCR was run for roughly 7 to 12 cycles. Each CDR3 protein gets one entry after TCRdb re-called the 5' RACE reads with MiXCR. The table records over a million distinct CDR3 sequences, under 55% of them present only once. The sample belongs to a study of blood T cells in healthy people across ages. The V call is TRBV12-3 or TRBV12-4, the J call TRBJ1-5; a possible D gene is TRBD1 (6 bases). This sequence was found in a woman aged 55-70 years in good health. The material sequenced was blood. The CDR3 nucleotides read TGTGCCAGCAGTTTAGTACGGGGGGCCCTACAGCCCCAGCATTTT. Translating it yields CASSLVRGALQPQHF.